A single sample is the source of the 7 T cell receptor beta chains below, sequenced in a study of T cell responses to AZD1222 COVID-19 vaccine. The repertoire was sequenced with immunoSEQ multiplex PCR; TCRdb's copy has only in-frame clones and lacks some. The sample yields roughly 58,000 clones, 89% seen once. The input for sequencing was peripheral blood, taken 28 days after the second AZD1222 dose. Receptor source: an adult who received the AZD1222 COVID-19 vaccine.

The chain has TRBV5-1 and TRBJ2-3; D may be TRBD1 or TRBD2 (5 bases each). This CDR3 comprises 17 residues. In germline, CDR1 is SGHRS, CDR2 YFSETQ. The ends were cut back, 3 bases at V and 2 bases at J, with 19 bases in the middle. The DNA for the CDR3 is TGCGCCAGCAGCTCCCCCGGGACCCCGACCCCCACAGATACGCAGTATTTT. Protein sequence: CASSSPGTPTPTDTQYF. The full variable domain, with the rest looked up from reference TRBV5-1 and TRBJ2-3, is KAGVTQTPRYLIKTRGQQVTLSCSPISGHRSVSWYQQTPGQGLQFLFEYFSETQRNKGNFPGRFSGRQFSNSRSEMNVSTLELGDSALYLCASSSPGTPTPTDTQYFGPGTRLTVL.

The chain recombines TRBV19 with TRBJ2-7; possible D gene TRBD2, 6 bases. The V gene lost 8 bases and the J gene lost 7 bases, with 18 bases spanning the gap. Germline V gene data show CDR1 as LNHDA and CDR2 as SQIVND (reference sequence). This CDR3 spans 13 amino acids. CDR3 region: CASAQSGGGEQYF. CDR3 bases: TGTGCCAGTGCCCAATCGGGTGGGGGGGAGCAGTACTTC.

This chain links TRBV27 with TRBJ1-6, with D possibly matching TRBD1 (5 bases). Trimming took 8 bases from V and 10 from J, leaving 33 bases between them. This CDR3 spans 19 amino acids. Per the germline V gene, CDR1 is MNHEY and CDR2 is SMNVEV (reference sequence). Here the CDR3 DNA reads TGTGCCAGCCCAATACGGGTTTTCTCGCCCTTTCGGGGGGGGTCACCCCTCCACTTT. Translated, it gives CASPIRVFSPFRGGSPLHF.

This clone was counted a single time. The chain carries TRBV3-1 (or the pseudogene TRBV3-2) and TRBJ1-3; D is undetermined. This CDR3 has 15 residues. Trimming took off 3 bases at V and 0 bases at J, with 9 bases between the two ends. Germline V gene lookup returns CDR1 LGHDT and CDR2 YNNKEL (reference sequence). DNA of the CDR3: TGTGCCAGCAGCCACAGTTCGCTCTCTGGAAACACCATATATTTT. Protein product: CASSHSSLSGNTIYF.

V usage is TRBV7-8 and J usage is TRBJ1-5; D remains ambiguous. Looked up from germline, CDR1 is SGHVS and CDR2 is FQNEAQ. V gave up 0 bases and J gave up 2 bases, with 14 bases separating them. The CDR3 has 17 amino acids. The CDR3 sequence is CASSLAGGLYGNQPQHF. In DNA, the CDR3 is TGTGCCAGCAGCTTAGCGGGAGGTTTGTATGGCAATCAGCCCCAGCATTTT.

The sample holds one count of this clone. The chain is built from TRBV30 and TRBJ1-2; D is ambiguous. Per the germline V gene, CDR1 is GTSNPN and CDR2 is SVGIG (reference sequence). V lost 3 bases, J lost 8 bases, and 16 bases lay in between. This CDR3 has 13 residues. The CDR3 DNA sequence: TGTGCCTGGAGCCGGGGTGCGAAGAGAGGCTACACCTTC. Its protein product is CAWSRGAKRGYTF.

The chain links TRBV15 to TRBJ1-2, with D possibly matching TRBD1 (6 bases). V lost 1 base to trimming and J lost 0 bases, with 9 bases between them. Germline V gives CDR1 LNHNV, CDR2 YYDKDF (reference sequence). CDR3 size: 15 residues. The CDR3 DNA follows: TGTGCCACCAGCAGAGGGGGGCGGGCTAACTATGGCTACACCTTC. This codes for CATSRGGRANYGYTF.